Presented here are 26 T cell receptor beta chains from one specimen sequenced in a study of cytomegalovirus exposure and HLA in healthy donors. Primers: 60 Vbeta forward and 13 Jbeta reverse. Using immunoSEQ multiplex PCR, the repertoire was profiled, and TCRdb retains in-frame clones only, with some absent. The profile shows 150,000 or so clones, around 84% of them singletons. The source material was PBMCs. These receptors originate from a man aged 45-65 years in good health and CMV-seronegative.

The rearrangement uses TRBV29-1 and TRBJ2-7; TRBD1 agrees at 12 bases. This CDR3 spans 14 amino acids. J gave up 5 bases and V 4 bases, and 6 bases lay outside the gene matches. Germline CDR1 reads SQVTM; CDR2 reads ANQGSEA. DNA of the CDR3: TGCAGCGTTGTGGCCGGGACAGGGGGCAACGAGCAGTACTTC. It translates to CSVVAGTGGNEQYF.

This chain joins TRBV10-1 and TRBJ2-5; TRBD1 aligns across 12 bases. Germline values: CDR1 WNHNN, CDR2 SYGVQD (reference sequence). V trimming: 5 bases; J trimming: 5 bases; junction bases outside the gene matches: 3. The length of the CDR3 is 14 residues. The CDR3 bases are TGCGCCAGCAGTCGGGACAGGGGGCAGGAGACCCAGTACTTC. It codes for CASSRDRGQETQYF.

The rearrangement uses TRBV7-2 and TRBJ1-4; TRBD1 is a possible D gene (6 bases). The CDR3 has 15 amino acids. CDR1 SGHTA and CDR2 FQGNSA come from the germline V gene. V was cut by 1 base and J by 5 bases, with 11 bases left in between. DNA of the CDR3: TGTGCCAGCAGCTTAGGCGACAGGAGGAATGAAAAACTGTTTTTT. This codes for CASSLGDRRNEKLFF.

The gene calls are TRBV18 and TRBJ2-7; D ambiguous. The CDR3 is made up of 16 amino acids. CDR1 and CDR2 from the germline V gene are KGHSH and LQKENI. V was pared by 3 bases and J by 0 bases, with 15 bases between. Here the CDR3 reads CASSPVQTFSSYEQYF. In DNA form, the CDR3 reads TGTGCCAGCTCACCGGTCCAAACGTTTAGCTCCTACGAGCAGTACTTC. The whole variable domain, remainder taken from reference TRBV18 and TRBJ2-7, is NAGVMQNPRHLVRRRGQEARLRCSPMKGHSHVYWYRQLPEEGLKFMVYLQKENIIDESGMPKERFSAEFPKEGPSILRIQQVVRGDSAAYFCASSPVQTFSSYEQYFGPGTRLTVT.

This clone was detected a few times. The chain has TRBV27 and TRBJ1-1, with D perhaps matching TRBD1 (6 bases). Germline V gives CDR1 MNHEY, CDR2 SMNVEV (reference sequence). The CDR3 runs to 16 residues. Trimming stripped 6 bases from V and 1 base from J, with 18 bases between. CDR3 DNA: TGTGCCAGCAGCCTAAAAAAGGGGGGGACGAACACTGAAGCTTTCTTT. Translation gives CASSLKKGGTNTEAFF.

The CDR3 nucleotides read TGTGCCAGCAGTGTAAGCGGGCCCTCCTACAATGAGCAGTTCTTC. Translated, it gives CASSVSGPSYNEQFF. The chain combines TRBV6-6 with TRBJ2-1, with D possibly matching TRBD2 (6 bases). This CDR3 spans 15 amino acids. Trimming took off 5 bases at V and 0 bases at J, with 11 bases between the two ends. Germline-derived CDR1 and CDR2 are MNHNY and SVGAGI (reference sequence).

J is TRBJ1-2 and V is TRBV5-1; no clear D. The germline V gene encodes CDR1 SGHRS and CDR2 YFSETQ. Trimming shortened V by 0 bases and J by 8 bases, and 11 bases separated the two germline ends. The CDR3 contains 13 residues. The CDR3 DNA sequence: TGCGCCAGCAGCTTGGGCCAGGATCGGGGCTACACCTTC. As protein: CASSLGQDRGYTF.

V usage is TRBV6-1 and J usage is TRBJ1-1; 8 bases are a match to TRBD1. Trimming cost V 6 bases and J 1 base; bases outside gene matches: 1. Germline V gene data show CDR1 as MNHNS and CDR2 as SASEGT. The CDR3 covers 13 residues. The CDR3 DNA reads TGTGCCAGCAGGGACAGGGCGAACACTGAAGCTTTCTTT. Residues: CASRDRANTEAFF.

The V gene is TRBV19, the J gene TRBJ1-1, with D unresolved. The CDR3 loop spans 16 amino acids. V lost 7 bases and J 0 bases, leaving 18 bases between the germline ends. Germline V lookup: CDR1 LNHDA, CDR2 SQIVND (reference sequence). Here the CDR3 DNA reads TGTGCCAGTATCATCAACGGCGGGCGGATGAACACTGAAGCTTTCTTT. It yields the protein CASIINGGRMNTEAFF.

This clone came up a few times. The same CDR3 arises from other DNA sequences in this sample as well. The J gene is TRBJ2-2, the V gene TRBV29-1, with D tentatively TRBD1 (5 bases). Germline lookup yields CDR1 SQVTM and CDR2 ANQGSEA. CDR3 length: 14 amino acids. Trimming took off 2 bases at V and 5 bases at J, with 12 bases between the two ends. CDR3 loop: CSVELAGFTGELFF. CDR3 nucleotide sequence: TGCAGCGTTGAACTGGCAGGGTTTACCGGGGAGCTGTTTTTT.

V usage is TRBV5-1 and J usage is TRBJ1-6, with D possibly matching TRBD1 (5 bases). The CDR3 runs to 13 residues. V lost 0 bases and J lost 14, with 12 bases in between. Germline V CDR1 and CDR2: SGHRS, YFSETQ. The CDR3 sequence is CASSLVGGETLHF. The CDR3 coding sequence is TGCGCCAGCAGCTTGGTGGGGGGGGAAACCCTCCACTTT.

The CDR3: CASSELGTGLNSPLHF. Written as DNA, the CDR3 is TGTGCCAGCAGTGAACTAGGAACAGGGCTTAATTCACCCCTCCACTTT. The chain links TRBV6-1 to TRBJ1-6, with D possibly TRBD1 on 6 matching bases. The V and J ends lost 2 bases and 6 bases respectively, with 14 bases between them. Germline V CDR1 and CDR2: MNHNS, SASEGT. The CDR3 has 16 amino acids.

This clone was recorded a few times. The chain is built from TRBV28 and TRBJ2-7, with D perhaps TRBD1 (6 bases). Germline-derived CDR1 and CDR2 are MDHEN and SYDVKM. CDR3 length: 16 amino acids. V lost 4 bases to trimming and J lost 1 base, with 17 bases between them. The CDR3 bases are TGTGCCAGCAGTTCCCGCAGGGGCTCTGGATCCTACGAGCAGTACTTC. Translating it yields CASSSRRGSGSYEQYF.

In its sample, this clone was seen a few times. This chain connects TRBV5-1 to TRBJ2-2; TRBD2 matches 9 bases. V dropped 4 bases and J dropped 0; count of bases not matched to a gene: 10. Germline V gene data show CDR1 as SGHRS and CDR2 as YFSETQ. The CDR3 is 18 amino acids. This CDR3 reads CASSGGGGRATNTGELFF. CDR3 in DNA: TGCGCCAGCAGCGGGGGAGGCGGGAGGGCCACGAACACCGGGGAGCTGTTTTTT.

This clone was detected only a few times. As DNA, the CDR3 is TGTGCTAGTGGTTTGGGGATCGGGAGCTCCTACGAGCAGTACTTC. Translation: CASGLGIGSSYEQYF. The chain has TRBV12-5 and TRBJ2-7, with a weak D call TRBD2 (6 bases). Germline V gene data show CDR1 as LGHNT and CDR2 as FRNRAP. The CDR3 has 15 amino acids. V was clipped by 1 base and J by 0 bases, with 10 bases between them.

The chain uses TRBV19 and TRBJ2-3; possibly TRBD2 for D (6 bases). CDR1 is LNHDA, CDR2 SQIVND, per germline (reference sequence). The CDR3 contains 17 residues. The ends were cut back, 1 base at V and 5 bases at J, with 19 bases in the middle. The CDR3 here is CASSIVGRTMRKDTQYF. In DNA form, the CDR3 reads TGTGCCAGTAGTATAGTAGGCAGGACTATGCGCAAAGATACGCAGTATTTT.

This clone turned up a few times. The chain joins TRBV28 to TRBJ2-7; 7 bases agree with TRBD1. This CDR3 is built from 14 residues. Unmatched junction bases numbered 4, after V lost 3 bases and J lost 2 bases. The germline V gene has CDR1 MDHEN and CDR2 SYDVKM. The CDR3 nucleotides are TGTGCCAGCAGTTTGCCAGGGGGTGCCTACGAGCAGTACTTC. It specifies CASSLPGGAYEQYF.

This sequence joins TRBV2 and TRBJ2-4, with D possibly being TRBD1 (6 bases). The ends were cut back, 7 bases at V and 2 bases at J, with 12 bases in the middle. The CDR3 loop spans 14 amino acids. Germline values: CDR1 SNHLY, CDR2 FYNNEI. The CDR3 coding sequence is TGTGCCAGCACCGAGGGGGATTCCAAAAACATTCAGTACTTC. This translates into CASTEGDSKNIQYF.

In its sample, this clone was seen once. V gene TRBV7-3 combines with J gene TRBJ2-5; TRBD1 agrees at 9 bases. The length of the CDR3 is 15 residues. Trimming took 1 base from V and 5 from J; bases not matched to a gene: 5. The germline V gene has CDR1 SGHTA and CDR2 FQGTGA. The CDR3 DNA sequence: TGTGCCAGCAGCTTAAACGACAGGGGGTTCGAGACCCAGTACTTC. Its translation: CASSLNDRGFETQYF.

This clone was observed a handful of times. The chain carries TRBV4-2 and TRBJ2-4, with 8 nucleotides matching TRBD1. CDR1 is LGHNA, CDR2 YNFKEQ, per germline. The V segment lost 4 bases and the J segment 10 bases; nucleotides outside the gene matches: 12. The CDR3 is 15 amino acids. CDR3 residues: CASSPRGQGALIQYF. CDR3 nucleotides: TGTGCCAGCAGCCCCAGGGGGCAGGGGGCGTTAATTCAGTACTTC.

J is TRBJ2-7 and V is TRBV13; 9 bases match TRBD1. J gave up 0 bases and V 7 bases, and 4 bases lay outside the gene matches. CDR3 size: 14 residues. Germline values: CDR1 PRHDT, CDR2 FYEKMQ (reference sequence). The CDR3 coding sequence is TGTGCCAGCATCAGGACAGGGGACTCCTACGAGCAGTACTTC. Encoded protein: CASIRTGDSYEQYF.

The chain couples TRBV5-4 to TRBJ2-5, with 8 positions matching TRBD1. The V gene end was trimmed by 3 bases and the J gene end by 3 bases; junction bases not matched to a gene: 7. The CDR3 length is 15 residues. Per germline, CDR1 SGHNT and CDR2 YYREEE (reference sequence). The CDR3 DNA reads TGTGCCAGCAGCTCCGGGACAGGATTAAAAGAGACCCAGTACTTC. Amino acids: CASSSGTGLKETQYF.

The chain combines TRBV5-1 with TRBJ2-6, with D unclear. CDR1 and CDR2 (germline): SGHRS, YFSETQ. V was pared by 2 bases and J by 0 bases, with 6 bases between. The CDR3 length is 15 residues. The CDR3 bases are TGCGCCAGCAGCTTTTCCCTCTCTGGGGCCAACGTCCTGACTTTC. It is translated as CASSFSLSGANVLTF. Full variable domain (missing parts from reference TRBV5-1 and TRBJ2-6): KAGVTQTPRYLIKTRGQQVTLSCSPISGHRSVSWYQQTPGQGLQFLFEYFSETQRNKGNFPGRFSGRQFSNSRSEMNVSTLELGDSALYLCASSFSLSGANVLTFGAGSRLTVL.

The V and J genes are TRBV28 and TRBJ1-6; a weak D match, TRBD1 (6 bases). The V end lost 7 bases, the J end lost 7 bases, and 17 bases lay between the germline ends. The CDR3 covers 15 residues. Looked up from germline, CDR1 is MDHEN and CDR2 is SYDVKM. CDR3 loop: CASNPRGRRNSPLHF. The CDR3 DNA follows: TGTGCCAGCAATCCCAGGGGCCGTAGAAATTCACCCCTCCACTTT.

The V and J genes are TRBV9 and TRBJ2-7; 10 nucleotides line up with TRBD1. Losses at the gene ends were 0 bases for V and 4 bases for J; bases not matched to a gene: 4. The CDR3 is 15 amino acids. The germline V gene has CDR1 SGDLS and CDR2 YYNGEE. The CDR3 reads CASSVDSGQGYEQYF. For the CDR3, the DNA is TGTGCCAGCAGCGTAGACTCGGGACAGGGGTACGAGCAGTACTTC.

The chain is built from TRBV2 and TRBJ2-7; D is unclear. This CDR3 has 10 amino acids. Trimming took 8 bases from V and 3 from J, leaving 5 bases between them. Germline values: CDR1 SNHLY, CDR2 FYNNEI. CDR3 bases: TGTGCCAGCGCCTACTACGAGCAGTACTTC. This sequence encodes CASAYYEQYF.